This paragraph covers one T cell receptor (beta chain) sequence. Trimming removed 1 base at V and 1 base at J, with 7 bases between. The germline V gene has CDR1 SGHAT and CDR2 FQNNGV. CDR3 length equals 14 residues. The record originates from a study of blood T cell repertoires in COVID-19. Study summary: Samples representing acute and convalescent COVID-19 were sourced from the United States, Italy and Spain. Sample material is recorded as cDNA or gDNA derived from T cells, B-cell-depleted T cells, or PBMCs.

In the source study's methods: Counts of nucleated cells, estimated from reference gene primer amplification, were obtained. TCRdb's copy holds only in-frame clones and misses some; the assay was immunoSEQ multiplex PCR. The D gene and trimming were derived from the DNA, and the V and J assignments and clone size from that table. The sample has about 200,000 clones, about 90% seen once; the top ten hold 0.6% to 0.9%. Sequencing was performed on peripheral blood. The gene calls are TRBV11-2 and TRBJ1-1; the D is unclear. This receptor was obtained from a woman aged 70-85 years with acute or convalescent COVID-19. The CDR3, as DNA: TGTGCCAGCAGCTTAGGTCAGTCGAACACTGAAGCTTTCTTT. Its protein is CASSLGQSNTEAFF.